These T cell receptor beta chains were read from a single sample in a study of a mutant IDH1 vaccine in newly diagnosed glioma. These receptors' targets are unknown. Some clones are missing from TCRdb's copy, which holds only in-frame ones; the method was immunoSEQ multiplex PCR. The data show about 39,000 clones, 75% to 90% seen once. Sequences were derived from peripheral blood mononuclear cells (PBMCs), sampled from a glioma patient whose treatment included an IDH1 peptide vaccine. All receptors come from a woman in her 30s with glioma. Some clones in this sample may be carry-over from other donors' samples. Each CDR3 is given with its conserved first and last residue. D genes are given only for firm matches. Size values are once, few and many counts, or a class for expanded clones, and some rows have none.

d_gene: TRBD1
v_gene: TRBV18
abundance: NA
CDR3aa: CASSFEQGASNEQFF

d_gene: NA
v_gene: TRBV23-1
abundance: NA
CDR3aa: CAGVKAGANVLTF

d_gene: TRBD1
v_gene: TRBV27
abundance: once
CDR3aa: CASKSGTGGNEQYF

d_gene: NA
v_gene: TRBV25-1
abundance: NA
CDR3aa: CASSRGANYGYTF

d_gene: NA
v_gene: TRBV30
abundance: NA
CDR3aa: CAWDGTLEEMNTEAFF

d_gene: NA
v_gene: TRBV6-1
abundance: NA
CDR3aa: CASSEARGADGNTIYF

d_gene: NA
v_gene: TRBV6-5
abundance: NA
CDR3aa: CASSYSVGTSNYGYTF

d_gene: NA
v_gene: TRBV7-2
abundance: few
CDR3aa: CASSFERSDTQYF

d_gene: NA
v_gene: TRBV5-4
abundance: NA
CDR3aa: CASREDERGANTEAFF

d_gene: NA
v_gene: TRBV7-2
abundance: NA
CDR3aa: CASSTRDGSTDTQYF

d_gene: TRBD1
v_gene: TRBV6-5
abundance: few
CDR3aa: CASSPDREKLFF

d_gene: NA
v_gene: TRBV9
abundance: NA
CDR3aa: CASSVGTTHSYEQYF

d_gene: TRBD1
v_gene: TRBV9
abundance: NA
CDR3aa: CASSVVGQGDTGELFF

d_gene: NA
v_gene: TRBV27
abundance: NA
CDR3aa: CASSPQFGLPDTEAFF

d_gene: NA
v_gene: TRBV5-4
abundance: NA
CDR3aa: CASTSGPGNTIYF

d_gene: NA
v_gene: TRBV18
abundance: NA
CDR3aa: CASSPPGALNTEAFF

d_gene: TRBD1
v_gene: TRBV10-1
abundance: few
CDR3aa: CASSLRTGAYEQYF

d_gene: TRBD2
v_gene: TRBV2
abundance: NA
CDR3aa: CASSDGAGADTQYF

d_gene: NA
v_gene: TRBV7-2
abundance: NA
CDR3aa: CASSLGQRSKGEKLFF

d_gene: TRBD2
v_gene: TRBV19
abundance: NA
CDR3aa: CASSIGGLAVRADTQYF